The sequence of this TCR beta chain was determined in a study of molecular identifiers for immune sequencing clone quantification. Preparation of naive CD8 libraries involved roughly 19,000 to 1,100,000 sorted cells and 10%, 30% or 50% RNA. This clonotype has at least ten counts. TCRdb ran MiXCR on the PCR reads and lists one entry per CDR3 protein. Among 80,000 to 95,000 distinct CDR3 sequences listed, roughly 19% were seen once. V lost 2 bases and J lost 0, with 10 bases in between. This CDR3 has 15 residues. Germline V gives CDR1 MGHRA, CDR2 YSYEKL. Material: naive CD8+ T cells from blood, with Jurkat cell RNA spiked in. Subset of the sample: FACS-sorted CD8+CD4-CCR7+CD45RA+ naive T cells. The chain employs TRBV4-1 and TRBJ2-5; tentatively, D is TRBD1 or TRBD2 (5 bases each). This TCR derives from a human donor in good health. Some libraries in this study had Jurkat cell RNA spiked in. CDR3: CASSQSGTDQETQYF. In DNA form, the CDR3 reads TGCGCCAGCAGCCAATCCGGGACGGACCAAGAGACCCAGTACTTC.